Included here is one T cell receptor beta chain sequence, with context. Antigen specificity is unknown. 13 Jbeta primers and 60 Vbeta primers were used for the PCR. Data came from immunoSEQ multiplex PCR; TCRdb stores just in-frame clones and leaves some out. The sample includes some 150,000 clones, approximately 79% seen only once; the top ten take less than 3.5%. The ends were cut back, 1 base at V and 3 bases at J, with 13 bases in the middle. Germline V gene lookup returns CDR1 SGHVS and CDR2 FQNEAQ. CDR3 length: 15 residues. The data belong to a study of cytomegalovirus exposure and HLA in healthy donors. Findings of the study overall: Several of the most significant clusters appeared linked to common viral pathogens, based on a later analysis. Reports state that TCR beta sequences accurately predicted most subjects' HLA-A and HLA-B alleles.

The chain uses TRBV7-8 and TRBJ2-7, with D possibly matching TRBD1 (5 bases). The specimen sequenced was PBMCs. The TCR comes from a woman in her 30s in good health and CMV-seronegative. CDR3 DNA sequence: TGTGCCAGCAGCTTAGTGGTACAGGCGCACTACGAGCAGTACTTC. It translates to CASSLVVQAHYEQYF.